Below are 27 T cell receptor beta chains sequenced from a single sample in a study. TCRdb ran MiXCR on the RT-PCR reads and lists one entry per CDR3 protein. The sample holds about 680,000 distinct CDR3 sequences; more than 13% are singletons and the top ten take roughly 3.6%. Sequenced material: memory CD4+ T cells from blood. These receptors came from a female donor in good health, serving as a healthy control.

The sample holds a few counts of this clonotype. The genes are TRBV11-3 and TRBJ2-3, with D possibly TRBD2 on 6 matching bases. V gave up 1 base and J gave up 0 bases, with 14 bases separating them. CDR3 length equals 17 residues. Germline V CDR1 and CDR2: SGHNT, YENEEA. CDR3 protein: CASSLGIWSGSTDTQYF. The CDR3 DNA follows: TGTGCCAGCAGCTTAGGTATATGGAGCGGGAGCACAGATACGCAGTATTTT. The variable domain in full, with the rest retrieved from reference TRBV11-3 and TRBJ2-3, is EAGVVQSPRYKIIEKKQPVAFWCNPISGHNTLYWYLQNLGQGPELLIRYENEEAVDDSQLPKDRFSAERLKGVDSTLKIQPAELGDSAVYLCASSLGIWSGSTDTQYFGPGTRLTVL.

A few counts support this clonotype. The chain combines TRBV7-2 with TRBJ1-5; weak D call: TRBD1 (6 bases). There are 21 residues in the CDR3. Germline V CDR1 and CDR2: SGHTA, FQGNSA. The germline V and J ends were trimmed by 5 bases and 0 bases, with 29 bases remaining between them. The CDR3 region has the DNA TGTGCCAGCAGCCTGCGGGGGTGGGGGGACACCCACCCTTATAGCAATCAGCCCCAGCATTTT. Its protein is CASSLRGWGDTHPYSNQPQHF.

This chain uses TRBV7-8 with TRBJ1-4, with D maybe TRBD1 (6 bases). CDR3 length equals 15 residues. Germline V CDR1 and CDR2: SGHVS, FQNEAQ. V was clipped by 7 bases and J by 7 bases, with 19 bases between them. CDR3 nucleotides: TGTGCCAGCACCCCAAGAGGGGGGGCCGGTGAAAAACTGTTTTTT. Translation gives CASTPRGGAGEKLFF.

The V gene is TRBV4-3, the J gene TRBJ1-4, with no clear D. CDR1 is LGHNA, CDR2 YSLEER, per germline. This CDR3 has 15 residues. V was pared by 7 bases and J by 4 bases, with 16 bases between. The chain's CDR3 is CASTRNRAVNEKLFF. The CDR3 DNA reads TGCGCCAGCACCCGAAACCGGGCAGTTAATGAAAAACTGTTTTTT.

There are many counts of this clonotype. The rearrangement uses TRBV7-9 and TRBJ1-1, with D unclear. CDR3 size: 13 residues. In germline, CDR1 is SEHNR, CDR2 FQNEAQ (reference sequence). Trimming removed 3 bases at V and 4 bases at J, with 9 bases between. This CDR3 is CASSFSPSTEAFF. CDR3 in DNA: TGTGCCAGCAGCTTTTCCCCCTCCACTGAAGCTTTCTTT. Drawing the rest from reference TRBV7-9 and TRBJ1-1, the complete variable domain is DTGVSQNPRHKITKRGQNVTFRCDPISEHNRLYWYRQTLGQGPEFLTYFQNEAQLEKSRLLSDRFSAERPKGSFSTLEIQRTEQGDSAMYLCASSFSPSTEAFFGQGTRLTVV.

CDR3 region: CASSLVGVQETQHF. CDR3 in DNA: TGTGCCAGCAGTTTAGTTGGAGTCCAAGAGACCCAGCATTTT. The rearrangement links TRBV12-3 or TRBV12-4 to TRBJ1-5; D not certain. V was trimmed by 1 base and J by 11 bases, leaving 15 bases between them. The CDR3 contains 14 residues.

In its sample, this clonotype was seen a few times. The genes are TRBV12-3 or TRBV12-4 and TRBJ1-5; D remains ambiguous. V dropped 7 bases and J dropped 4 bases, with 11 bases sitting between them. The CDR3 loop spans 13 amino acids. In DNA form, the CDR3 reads TGTGCCAGCACCGGGCTTACTAATCAGCCCCAGCATTTT. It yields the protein CASTGLTNQPQHF.

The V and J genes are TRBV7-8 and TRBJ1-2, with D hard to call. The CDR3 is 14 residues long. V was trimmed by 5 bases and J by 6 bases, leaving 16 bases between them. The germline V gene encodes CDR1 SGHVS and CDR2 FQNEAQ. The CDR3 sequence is CASSPRGGSHGYTF. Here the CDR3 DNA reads TGTGCCAGCAGCCCCCGAGGAGGGTCCCATGGCTACACCTTC.

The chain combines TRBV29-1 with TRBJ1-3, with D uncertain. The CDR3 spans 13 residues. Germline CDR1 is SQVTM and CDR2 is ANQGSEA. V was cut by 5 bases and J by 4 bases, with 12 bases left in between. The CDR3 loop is CSVSWNPGNTIYF. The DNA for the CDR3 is TGCAGCGTTTCATGGAATCCAGGAAACACCATATATTTT.

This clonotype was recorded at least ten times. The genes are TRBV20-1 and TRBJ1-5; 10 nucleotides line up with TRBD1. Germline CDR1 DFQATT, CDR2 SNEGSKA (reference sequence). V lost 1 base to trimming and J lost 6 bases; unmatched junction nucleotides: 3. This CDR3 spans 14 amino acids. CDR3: CSARVGQGGQPQHF. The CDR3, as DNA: TGCAGTGCTAGAGTAGGACAGGGGGGTCAGCCCCAGCATTTT.

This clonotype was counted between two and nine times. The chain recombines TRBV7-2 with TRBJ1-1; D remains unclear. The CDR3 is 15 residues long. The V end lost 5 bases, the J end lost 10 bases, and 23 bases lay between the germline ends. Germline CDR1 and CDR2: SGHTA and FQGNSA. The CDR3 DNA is TGTGCCAGCAGCGCATCGCTCGACTACTTCGAGGGAGCTTTCTTT. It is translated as CASSASLDYFEGAFF.

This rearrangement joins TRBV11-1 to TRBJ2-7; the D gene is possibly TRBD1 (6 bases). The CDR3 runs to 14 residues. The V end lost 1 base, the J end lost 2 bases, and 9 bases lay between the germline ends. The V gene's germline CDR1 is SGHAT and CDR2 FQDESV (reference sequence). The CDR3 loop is CASSLEDRAYEQYF. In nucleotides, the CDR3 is TGTGCCAGCAGCTTAGAGGACAGAGCCTACGAGCAGTACTTC.

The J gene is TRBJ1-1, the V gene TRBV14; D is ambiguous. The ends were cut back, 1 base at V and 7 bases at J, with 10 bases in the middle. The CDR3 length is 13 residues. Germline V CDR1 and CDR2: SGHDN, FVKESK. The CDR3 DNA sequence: TGTGCCAGCAGCCAAGGTAGTTACGGTGAAGCTTTCTTT. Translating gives CASSQGSYGEAFF.

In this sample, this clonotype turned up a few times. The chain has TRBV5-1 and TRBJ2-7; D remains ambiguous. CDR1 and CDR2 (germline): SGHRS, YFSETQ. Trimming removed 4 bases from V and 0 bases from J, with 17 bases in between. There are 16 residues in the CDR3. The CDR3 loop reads CASSTTSIFSSYEQYF. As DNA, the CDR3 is TGCGCCAGCAGCACAACCTCTATCTTCAGCTCCTACGAGCAGTACTTC.

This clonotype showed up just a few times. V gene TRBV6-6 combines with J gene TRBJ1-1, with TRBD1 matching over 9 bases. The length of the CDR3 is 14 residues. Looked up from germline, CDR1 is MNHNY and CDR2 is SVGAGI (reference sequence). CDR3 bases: TGTGCTACCATGCTACAGGGGGCGCAAACTGAAGCTTTCTTT. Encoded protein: CATMLQGAQTEAFF.

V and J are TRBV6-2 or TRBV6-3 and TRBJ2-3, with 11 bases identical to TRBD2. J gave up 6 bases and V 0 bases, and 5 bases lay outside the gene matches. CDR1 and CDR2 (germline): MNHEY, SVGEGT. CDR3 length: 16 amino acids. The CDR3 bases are TGTGCCAGCAGTTACTCCCTAGCGGGAGGAAGGGATACGCAGTATTTT. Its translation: CASSYSLAGGRDTQYF.

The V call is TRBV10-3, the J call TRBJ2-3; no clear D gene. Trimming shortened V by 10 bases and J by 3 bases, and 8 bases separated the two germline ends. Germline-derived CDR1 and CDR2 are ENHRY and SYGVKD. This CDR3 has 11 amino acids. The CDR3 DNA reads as TGTGCCAACAGATCGACAGATACGCAGTATTTT. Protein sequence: CANRSTDTQYF.

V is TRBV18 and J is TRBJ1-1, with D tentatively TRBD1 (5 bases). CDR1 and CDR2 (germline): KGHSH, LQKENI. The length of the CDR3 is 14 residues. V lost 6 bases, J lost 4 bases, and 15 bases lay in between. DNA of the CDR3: TGTGCCAGCTCTCTCAGGGACGGGCTCACTGAAGCTTTCTTT. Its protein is CASSLRDGLTEAFF.

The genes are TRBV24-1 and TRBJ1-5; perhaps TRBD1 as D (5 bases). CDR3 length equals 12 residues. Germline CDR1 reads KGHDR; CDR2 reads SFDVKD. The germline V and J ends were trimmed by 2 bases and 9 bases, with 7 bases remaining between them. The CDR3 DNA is TGTGCCACCAGTGATTGGGGGGGGCCCCAGCATTTT. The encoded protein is CATSDWGGPQHF.

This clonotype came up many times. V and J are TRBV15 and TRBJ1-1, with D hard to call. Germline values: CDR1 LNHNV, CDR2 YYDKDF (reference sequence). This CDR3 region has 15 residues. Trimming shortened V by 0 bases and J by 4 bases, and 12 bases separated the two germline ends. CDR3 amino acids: CATSRDGWGVTEAFF. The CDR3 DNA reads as TGTGCCACCAGCAGAGATGGATGGGGAGTCACTGAAGCTTTCTTT.

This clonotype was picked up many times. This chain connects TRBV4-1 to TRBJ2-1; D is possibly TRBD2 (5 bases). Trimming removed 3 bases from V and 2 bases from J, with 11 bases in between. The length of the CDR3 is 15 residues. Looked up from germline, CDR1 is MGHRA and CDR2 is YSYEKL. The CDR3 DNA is TGCGCCAGCAGCCAGCGGGTAGGGCCCTACAATGAGCAGTTCTTC. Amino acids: CASSQRVGPYNEQFF.

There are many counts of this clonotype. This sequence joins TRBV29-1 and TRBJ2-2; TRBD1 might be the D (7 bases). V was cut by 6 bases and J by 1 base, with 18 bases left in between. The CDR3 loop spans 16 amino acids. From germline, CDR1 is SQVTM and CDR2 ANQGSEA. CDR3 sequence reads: CSVPARQGGNTGELFF. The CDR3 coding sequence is TGCAGCGTCCCTGCCCGACAGGGAGGGAACACCGGGGAGCTGTTTTTT.

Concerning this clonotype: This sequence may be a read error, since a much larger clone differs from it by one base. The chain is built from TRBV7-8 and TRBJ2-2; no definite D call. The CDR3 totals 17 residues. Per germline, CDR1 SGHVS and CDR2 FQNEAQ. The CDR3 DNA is TGTGCCAGCAGCCAACTAACCTCCATCGCGAACACCGAGGAGCTGTTTTTT. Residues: CASSQLTSIANTEELFF.

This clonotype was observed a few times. In DNA form, the CDR3 reads TGTGCCAGCAGCGCCTGGGGGGGACGGTATAGCAATCAGCCCCAGCATTTT. Protein sequence: CASSAWGGRYSNQPQHF. The rearrangement uses TRBV5-6 and TRBJ1-5; TRBD1 is a possible D gene (5 bases). The V gene lost 4 bases and the J gene lost 0 bases, with 17 bases spanning the gap. CDR1 is SGHDT, CDR2 YYEEEE, per germline. The CDR3 extends over 17 amino acids.

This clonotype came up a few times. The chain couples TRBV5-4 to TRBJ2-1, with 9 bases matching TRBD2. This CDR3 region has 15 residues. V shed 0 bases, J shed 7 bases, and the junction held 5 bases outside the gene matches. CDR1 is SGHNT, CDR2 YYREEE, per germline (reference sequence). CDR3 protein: CASSLAGSGGNEQFF. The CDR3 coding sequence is TGTGCCAGCAGCTTGGCAGGTAGCGGGGGAAATGAGCAGTTCTTC.

The chain's CDR3 is CASSVQGQGNSPLHF. The CDR3 coding sequence is TGTGCCAGCAGCGTTCAAGGACAGGGGAATTCACCCCTCCACTTT. J is TRBJ1-6 and V is TRBV7-9; 9 nucleotides align to TRBD1. V dropped 5 bases and J dropped 7; count of bases not matched to a gene: 6. CDR3 size: 15 residues. Germline V gene lookup returns CDR1 SEHNR and CDR2 FQNEAQ (reference sequence).

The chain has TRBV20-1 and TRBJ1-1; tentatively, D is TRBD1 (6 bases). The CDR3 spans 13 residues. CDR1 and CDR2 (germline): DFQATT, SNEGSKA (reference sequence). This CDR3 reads CRGEGTSNTEAFF. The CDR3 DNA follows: TGCAGGGGAGAAGGGACATCGAACACTGAAGCTTTCTTT.